A selection of T cell receptor beta chains follows, all from one sample in a study of naive and memory T cell subsets. Via MiXCR, TCRdb re-called the UMI-ligation and nested PCR reads, giving one row per CDR3 protein. The data show around 24,000 distinct CDR3 sequences, under 6.5% seen once. What was sequenced was blood. The receptor set was obtained from an adult in good health. Both conserved end residues are trimmed from each CDR3.

J | V | length | CDR3
TRBJ1-2 | TRBV6-2/TRBV6-3 | 12 | ASSYSTGVGGYT
TRBJ2-1 | TRBV12-3/TRBV12-4 | 12 | ASSSPPAHNEQF
TRBJ2-7 | TRBV7-2 | 13 | ASKYGGRAPDEQY
TRBJ2-1 | TRBV20-1 | 12 | SEGTGGPYNEQF
TRBJ2-5 | TRBV10-3 | 11 | AISGGHKETQY
TRBJ2-2 | TRBV6-2/TRBV6-3 | 13 | ASSYSRFGTGELF
TRBJ2-7 | TRBV14 | 12 | ASSQDWKAYEQY
TRBJ2-1 | TRBV2 | 12 | ASSADRAVNEQF
TRBJ2-1 | TRBV6-2/TRBV6-3 | 15 | ATLGLAGWGSYNEQF
TRBJ2-7 | TRBV5-6 | 11 | ASSGGPIGEQY
TRBJ1-3 | TRBV6-2/TRBV6-3 | 13 | ASSLRQYSGNTIY
TRBJ2-1 | TRBV4-3 | 13 | ASRRRLAGYNEQF
TRBJ2-7 | TRBV7-9 | 13 | ASSLLAGEAYEQY
TRBJ2-1 | TRBV20-1 | 12 | SAREAGPYNEQF
TRBJ2-5 | TRBV28 | 11 | ASSLNPSRAQY
TRBJ2-1 | TRBV7-9 | 13 | ASSLRRVSYNEQF
TRBJ2-7 | TRBV5-1 | 13 | ASSFDRGASYEQY
TRBJ1-1 | TRBV7-2 | 12 | ASSSFLLNTEAF
TRBJ2-5 | TRBV6-5 | 12 | ASSRRDRAETQY
TRBJ1-4 | TRBV21-1 | 18 | ASSNTKLDRLPSTNEKLF
TRBJ2-7 | TRBV25-1 | 13 | AIIWVGGRGYEQY